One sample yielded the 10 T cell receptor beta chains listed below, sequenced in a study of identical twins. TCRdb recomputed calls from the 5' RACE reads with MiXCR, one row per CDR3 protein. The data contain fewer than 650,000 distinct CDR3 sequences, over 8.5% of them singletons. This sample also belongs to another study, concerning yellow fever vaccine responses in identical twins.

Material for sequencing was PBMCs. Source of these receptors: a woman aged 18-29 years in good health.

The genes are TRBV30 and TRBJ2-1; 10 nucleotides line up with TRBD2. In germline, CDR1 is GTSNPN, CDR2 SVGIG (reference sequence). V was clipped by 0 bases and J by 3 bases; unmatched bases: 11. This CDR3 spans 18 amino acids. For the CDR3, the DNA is TGTGCCTGGAGTGTCGAAGTCTCGGGACTAGCGTTCTACAATGAGCAGTTCTTC. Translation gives CAWSVEVSGLAFYNEQFF.

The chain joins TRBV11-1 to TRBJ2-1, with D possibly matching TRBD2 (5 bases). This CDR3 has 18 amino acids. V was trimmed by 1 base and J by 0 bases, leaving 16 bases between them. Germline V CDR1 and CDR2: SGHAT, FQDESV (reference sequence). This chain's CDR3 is CASSLGGRVRLSYNEQFF. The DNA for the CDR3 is TGTGCCAGCAGCTTAGGAGGGCGGGTCCGACTCTCCTACAATGAGCAGTTCTTC.

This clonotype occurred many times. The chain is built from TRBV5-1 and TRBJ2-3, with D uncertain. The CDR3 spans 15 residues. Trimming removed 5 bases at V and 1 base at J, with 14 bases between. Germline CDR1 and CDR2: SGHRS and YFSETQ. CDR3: CASRSLGAGTDTQYF. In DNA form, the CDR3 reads TGCGCCAGCAGAAGCTTGGGTGCAGGCACAGATACGCAGTATTTT.

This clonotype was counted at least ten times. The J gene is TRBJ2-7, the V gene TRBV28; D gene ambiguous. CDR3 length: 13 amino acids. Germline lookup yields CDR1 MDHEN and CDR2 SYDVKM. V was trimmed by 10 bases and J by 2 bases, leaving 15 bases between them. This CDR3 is CATVLGKTYEQYF. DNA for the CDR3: TGTGCCACCGTTCTTGGCAAGACCTACGAGCAGTACTTC.

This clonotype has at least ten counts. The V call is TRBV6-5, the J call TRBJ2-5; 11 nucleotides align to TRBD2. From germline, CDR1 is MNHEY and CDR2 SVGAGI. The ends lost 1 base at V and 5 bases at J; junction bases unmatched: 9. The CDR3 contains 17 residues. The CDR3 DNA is TGTGCCAGCAGTTACTGGAGTGGTAGCGGGAGGGCGGAGACCCAGTACTTC. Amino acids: CASSYWSGSGRAETQYF.

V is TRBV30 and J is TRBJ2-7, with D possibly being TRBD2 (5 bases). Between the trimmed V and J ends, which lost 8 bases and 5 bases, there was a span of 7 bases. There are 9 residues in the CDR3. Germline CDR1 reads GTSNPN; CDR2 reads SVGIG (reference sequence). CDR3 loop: CAAGDEQYF. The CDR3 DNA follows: TGTGCCGCCGGGGACGAGCAGTACTTC.

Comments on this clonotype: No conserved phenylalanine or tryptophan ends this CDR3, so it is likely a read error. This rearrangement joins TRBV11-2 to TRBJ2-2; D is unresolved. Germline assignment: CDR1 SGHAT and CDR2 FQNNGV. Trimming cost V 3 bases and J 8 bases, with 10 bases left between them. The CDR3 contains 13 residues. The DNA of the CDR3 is TGTGCCAGCAGCTTCAGTGCTGCTGGGGAGCTGTTTTCT. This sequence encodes CASSFSAAGELFS.

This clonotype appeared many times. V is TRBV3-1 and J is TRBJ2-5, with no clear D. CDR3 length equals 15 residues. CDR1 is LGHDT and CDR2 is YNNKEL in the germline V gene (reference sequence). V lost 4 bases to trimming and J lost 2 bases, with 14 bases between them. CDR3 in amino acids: CASSLQRTVQETQYF. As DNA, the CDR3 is TGTGCCAGCAGCCTACAAAGGACGGTTCAAGAGACCCAGTACTTC.

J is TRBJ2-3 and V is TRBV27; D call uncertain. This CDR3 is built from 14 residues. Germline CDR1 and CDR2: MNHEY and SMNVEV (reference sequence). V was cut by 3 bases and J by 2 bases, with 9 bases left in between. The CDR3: CASSFERSTDTQYF. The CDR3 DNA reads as TGTGCCAGCAGTTTCGAACGGTCCACAGATACGCAGTATTTT.

As DNA, the CDR3 is TGTGCCAGCAGCCAAGTTATACGCCGGGGCGAAGGCACAGATACGCAGTATTTT. Translated, it gives CASSQVIRRGEGTDTQYF. J is TRBJ2-3 and V is TRBV3-1; tentatively, D is TRBD1 or TRBD2 (5 bases each). The CDR3 is 18 amino acids. V was trimmed by 1 base and J by 1 base, leaving 18 bases between them. CDR1 LGHDT and CDR2 YNNKEL come from the germline V gene (reference sequence).